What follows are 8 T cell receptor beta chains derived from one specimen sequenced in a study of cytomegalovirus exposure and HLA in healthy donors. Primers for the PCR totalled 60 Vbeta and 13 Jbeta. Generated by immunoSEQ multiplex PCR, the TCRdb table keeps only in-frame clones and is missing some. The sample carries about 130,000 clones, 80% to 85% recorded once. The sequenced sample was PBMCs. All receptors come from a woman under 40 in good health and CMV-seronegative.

The CDR3 region has the DNA TGTGCCAGCAGCTTAGGACAGGACAATCAGCCCCAGCATTTT. Translation gives CASSLGQDNQPQHF. V is TRBV7-9 and J is TRBJ1-5, with D possibly TRBD1 on 6 matching bases. Trimming removed 1 base from V and 3 bases from J, with 7 bases in between. This CDR3 region has 14 residues. Germline assignment: CDR1 SEHNR and CDR2 FQNEAQ (reference sequence). Drawing the rest from reference TRBV7-9 and TRBJ1-5, the complete variable domain is DTGVSQNPRHKITKRGQNVTFRCDPISEHNRLYWYRQTLGQGPEFLTYFQNEAQLEKSRLLSDRFSAERPKGSFSTLEIQRTEQGDSAMYLCASSLGQDNQPQHFGDGTRLSIL.

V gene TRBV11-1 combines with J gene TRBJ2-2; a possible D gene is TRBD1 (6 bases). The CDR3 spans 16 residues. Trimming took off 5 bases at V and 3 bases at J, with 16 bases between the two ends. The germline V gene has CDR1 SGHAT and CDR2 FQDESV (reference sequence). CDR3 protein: CASSPPFTGYTGELFF. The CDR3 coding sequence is TGTGCCAGCAGCCCGCCCTTTACAGGGTACACCGGGGAGCTGTTTTTT.

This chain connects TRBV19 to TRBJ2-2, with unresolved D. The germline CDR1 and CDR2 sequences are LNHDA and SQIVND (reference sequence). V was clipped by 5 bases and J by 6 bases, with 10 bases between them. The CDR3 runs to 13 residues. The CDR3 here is CASSVSNPGELFF. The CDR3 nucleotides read TGTGCCAGTAGTGTGTCCAATCCCGGGGAGCTGTTTTTT.

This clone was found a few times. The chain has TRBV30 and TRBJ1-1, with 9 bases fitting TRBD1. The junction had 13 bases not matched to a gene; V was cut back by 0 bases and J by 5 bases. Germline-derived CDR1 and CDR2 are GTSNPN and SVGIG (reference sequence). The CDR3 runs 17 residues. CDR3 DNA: TGTGCCTGGAGTGTCACAGGGGGCCGAAGATTGAGGACTGAAGCTTTCTTT. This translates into CAWSVTGGRRLRTEAFF.

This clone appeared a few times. This CDR3 reads CASSLVPGGNEKLFF. The CDR3 nucleotides read TGTGCCAGCAGCTTAGTTCCAGGGGGTAATGAAAAACTGTTTTTT. The rearrangement links TRBV7-2 to TRBJ1-4, with TRBD1 identical over 7 bases. CDR1 and CDR2 from the germline V gene are SGHTA and FQGNSA. With V trimmed by 1 base and J by 4 bases, 3 bases remained unmatched. CDR3 length: 15 residues.

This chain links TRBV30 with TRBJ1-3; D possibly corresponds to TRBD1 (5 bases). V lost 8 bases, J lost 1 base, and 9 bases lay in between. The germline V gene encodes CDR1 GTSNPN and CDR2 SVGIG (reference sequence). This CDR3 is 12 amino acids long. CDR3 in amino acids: CARGESGNTIYF. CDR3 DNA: TGTGCCCGGGGGGAGTCTGGAAACACCATATATTTT. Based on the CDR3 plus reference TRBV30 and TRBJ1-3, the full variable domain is SQTIHQWPATLVQPVGSPLSLECTVEGTSNPNLYWYRQAAGRGLQLLFYSVGIGQISSEVPQNLSASRPQDRQFILSSKKLLLSDSGFYLCARGESGNTIYFGEGSWLTVV.

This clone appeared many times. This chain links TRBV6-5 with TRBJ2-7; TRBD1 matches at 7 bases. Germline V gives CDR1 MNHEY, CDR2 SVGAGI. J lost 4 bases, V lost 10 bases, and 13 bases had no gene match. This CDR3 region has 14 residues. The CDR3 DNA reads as TGTGCCACCGGCCCCCTGACAGGGCCTTACGAGCAGTACTTC. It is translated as CATGPLTGPYEQYF.

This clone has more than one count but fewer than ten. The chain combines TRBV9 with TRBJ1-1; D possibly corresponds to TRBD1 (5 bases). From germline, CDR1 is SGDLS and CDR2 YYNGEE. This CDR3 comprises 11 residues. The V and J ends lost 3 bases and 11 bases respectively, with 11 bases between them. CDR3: CASSGGAGAFF. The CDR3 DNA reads TGTGCCAGCAGCGGGGGCGCAGGGGCTTTCTTT.